These T cell receptor beta chains were read from a single sample in a study of shared clonotypes between healthy human individuals. The method was immunoSEQ multiplex PCR; TCRdb's version includes in-frame clones alone and lacks a portion of them. Altogether approximately 740,000 clones are present, about 74% being singletons, with the ten largest covering approximately 1.7%. Sequenced input: memory CD4+ T cells sorted from blood. The source of these receptors is a woman younger than 45 in good health. The CDR3 runs from the conserved cysteine through the conserved F or W.

V gene	J gene	CDR3 protein
TRBV9	TRBJ1-2	CASSVVGGTDGYTF
TRBV9	TRBJ1-2	CASSVGQGNYGYTF
TRBV6-6	TRBJ2-7	CASSHQDGTNQYF
TRBV6-5	TRBJ2-7	CASSSGQGYEQYF
TRBV28	TRBJ2-7	CASSPGTSGDSYEQYF
TRBV6-1	TRBJ1-2	CASRREENYGYTF
TRBV7-9	TRBJ2-2	CASSFSGANTGELFF
TRBV14	TRBJ1-1	CASSHRVRTEAFF
TRBV6-5	TRBJ2-7	CASSITRENLYEQYF
TRBV29-1	TRBJ2-2	CSYLGGGVNTGELFF
TRBV6-4	TRBJ1-2	CASSDPPHYGYTF
TRBV11-1	TRBJ2-2	CASSLASGLAGELFF
TRBV11-2	TRBJ2-5	CASSSQREKETQYF
TRBV27	TRBJ1-5	CASSDTGVDQPQHF
TRBV28	TRBJ1-1	CASSFWGQNTEAFF
TRBV6-1	TRBJ1-2	CASSEGQSYMSYTF
TRBV5-4	TRBJ2-5	CASSTSTGWGETQYF
TRBV28	TRBJ2-3	CASSSWTGGSDTQYF
TRBV25-1	TRBJ1-5	CASSETTEPQHF
TRBV5-4	TRBJ1-1	CASGGPNTEAFF
TRBV30	TRBJ2-1	CAWSVGTSGGNEQFF
TRBV27	TRBJ1-4	CASSLIAGNEKLFF
TRBV11-2	TRBJ2-1	CASSLSLAGYNEQFF
TRBV19	TRBJ1-6	CASSPLGDSPLHF
TRBV19	TRBJ1-2	CASSMWVGRGDGYTF
TRBV28	TRBJ1-3	CASSLSFSGSGNTIYF
TRBV15	TRBJ2-1	CATSREAWVSSYNEQFF
TRBV19	TRBJ1-4	CASRNLPGEKLFF
TRBV6-6	TRBJ2-7	CASKTSGSHEQYF
TRBV27	TRBJ2-3	CASIGLAGGGDTQYF
TRBV27	TRBJ1-6	CASSREVPSSSYNSPLHF
TRBV5-1	TRBJ2-7	CASSASVAGLYEQYF
TRBV4-2	TRBJ1-1	CASSQGGTGGETEAFF
TRBV2	TRBJ2-5	CASMRGSGGLSATQYF
TRBV6-1	TRBJ2-4	CASSDGTGIAKNIQYF
TRBV28	TRBJ1-2	CASRDRGDNYGYTF
TRBV6-6	TRBJ2-2	CASGRDANTGELFF
TRBV5-1	TRBJ2-2	CASSPIGTSGRRPGELFF
TRBV10-2	TRBJ2-3	CASMNGQGTDTQYF
TRBV27	TRBJ2-7	CASSPGTSWSYEQYF
TRBV5-1	TRBJ2-5	CASSSLDRPGTQYF
TRBV5-4	TRBJ2-2	CASSLGGLAENTGELFF
TRBV30	TRBJ2-3	CAWSLARGASTDTQYF
TRBV2	TRBJ1-4	CASRGLDTTNEKLFF
TRBV10-3	TRBJ2-7	CAISDGGTYEQYF
TRBV28	TRBJ2-3	CASSRKTGSDTQYF
TRBV19	TRBJ1-3	CASAPGGGYSGNTIYF
TRBV7-9	TRBJ2-5	CASSWGLASETQYF
TRBV7-9	TRBJ1-1	CASSLFLGANTEAFF
TRBV21-1	TRBJ1-1	CASSKASLGQSNTEAFF